Listed here is a single TCR beta chain. Sequenced by immunoSEQ multiplex PCR; TCRdb stores in-frame clones only, minus some. Among about 14,000 clones listed, 68% were seen once. These data originate in a study of CD4+ T cells in melanoma. The sample comprised cells from a culture (not recorded whether cultured in vitro). The sequence came from a human donor with melanoma.

The CDR3 sequence: CASSEARALTGSTEAFF. In DNA form, the CDR3 reads TGTGCCAGCAGTGAAGCCCGAGCACTGACAGGGAGCACTGAAGCTTTCTTT. This chain uses TRBV6-1 with TRBJ1-1, with 7 bases fitting TRBD1. V gave up 0 bases and J gave up 4 bases; unmatched junction bases: 11. The germline CDR1 and CDR2 sequences are MNHNS and SASEGT. This CDR3 comprises 17 residues.